One and the same sample provided the 9 T cell receptor beta chains below, sequenced in a study of T cell responses to AZD1222 COVID-19 vaccine. Only in-frame clones appear in the TCRdb table, and some are missing; sequencing was by immunoSEQ multiplex PCR. The top ten clones hold 20% to 25% of a sample with about 120,000 clones, 86% of them seen once. The source material was peripheral blood, sampled on day 0 of AZD1222 vaccination. The receptors shown here come from an adult in good health.

The chain uses TRBV9 and TRBJ1-4, with TRBD1 as a possible D gene (5 bases). CDR1 SGDLS and CDR2 YYNGEE come from the germline V gene. The V and J ends lost 3 bases and 4 bases respectively, with 10 bases between them. The CDR3 is 14 amino acids. Here the CDR3 DNA reads TGTGCCAGCAGCGGGACACGGAATAATGAAAAACTGTTTTTT. Its translation is CASSGTRNNEKLFF.

This chain links TRBV18 with TRBJ1-5; TRBD1 matches at 9 bases. The CDR3 length is 17 residues. Germline V CDR1 and CDR2: KGHSH, LQKENI. J was trimmed by 4 bases and V by 5 bases; bases with no gene match: 12. The CDR3 sequence is CASSASWTGALNQPQHF. The CDR3 DNA is TGTGCCAGCTCAGCATCCTGGACAGGGGCATTAAATCAGCCCCAGCATTTT.

The chain joins TRBV7-2 to TRBJ1-1, with a possible D match to TRBD1 (5 bases). V shed 5 bases and J shed 1 base, with 14 bases lying between them. The CDR3 totals 15 residues. The germline gives CDR1 SGHTA, CDR2 FQGNSA. CDR3 loop: CASSQLQGRNTEAFF. The DNA of the CDR3 is TGTGCCAGCAGCCAACTTCAGGGTAGGAACACTGAAGCTTTCTTT. The whole variable domain, filled in from reference TRBV7-2 and TRBJ1-1, reads GAGVSQSPSNKVTEKGKDVELRCDPISGHTALYWYRQSLGQGLEFLIYFQGNSAPDKSGLPSDRFSAERTGGSVSTLTIQRTQQEDSAVYLCASSQLQGRNTEAFFGQGTRLTVV.

The rearrangement joins TRBV6-2 or TRBV6-3 to TRBJ1-2; D may be TRBD1 (6 bases). V lost 0 bases to trimming and J lost 2 bases, with 16 bases between them. Per germline, CDR1 MNHEY and CDR2 SVGEGT. This CDR3 comprises 17 residues. The CDR3 nucleotides read TGTGCCAGCAGTTACTCGACTAAAAAGCAGGGGAACTATGGCTACACCTTC. This encodes CASSYSTKKQGNYGYTF.

The chain uses TRBV4-3 and TRBJ1-6, with D possibly TRBD1 on 5 matching bases. This CDR3 contains 14 residues. CDR1 is LGHNA and CDR2 is YSLEER in the germline V gene. Trimming removed 4 bases at V and 10 bases at J, with 14 bases between. CDR3 sequence (DNA): TGCGCCAGCAGCCCGGACCCACGGGGGTCACCCCTCCACTTT. The encoded protein is CASSPDPRGSPLHF.

This clone was observed a handful of times. This chain links TRBV4-3 with TRBJ2-1; 7 bases fit TRBD2. V dropped 0 bases and J dropped 10; count of bases not matched to a gene: 6. The CDR3 contains 14 residues. Germline CDR1 and CDR2: LGHNA and YSLEER. The CDR3 DNA is TGCGCCAGCAGCCAAGATAGCAGAGCGGGGGAGCAGTTCTTC. Translating it yields CASSQDSRAGEQFF.

This chain links TRBV6-2 or TRBV6-3 with TRBJ1-6, with TRBD1 matching 10 bases. The germline V gene has CDR1 MNHEY and CDR2 SVGEGT. The CDR3 extends over 17 amino acids. V lost 2 bases, J lost 7 bases, and 8 bases stayed unmatched. This CDR3 reads CASSYGTGVSSNSPLHF. CDR3 DNA sequence: TGTGCCAGCAGTTACGGGACAGGGGTGTCATCCAATTCACCCCTCCACTTT.

The chain employs TRBV6-6 and TRBJ1-3; the D gene is possibly TRBD1 (6 bases). The germline gives CDR1 MNHNY, CDR2 SVGAGI (reference sequence). The CDR3 totals 17 residues. Trimming removed 5 bases from V and 4 bases from J, with 21 bases in between. CDR3 coding DNA: TGTGCCAGCAGTCGCCTACTTTGGGGGGACAACGGAAACACCATATATTTT. Protein sequence: CASSRLLWGDNGNTIYF.

The table lists this clone with many counts. This chain uses TRBV2 with TRBJ1-2; D is undetermined. From germline, CDR1 is SNHLY and CDR2 FYNNEI. V was clipped by 4 bases and J by 6 bases, with 15 bases between them. CDR3 length: 14 residues. Here the CDR3 DNA reads TGTGCCAGCAGTGGGGGTGGCAGCCAAAATGGCTACACCTTC. It is translated as CASSGGGSQNGYTF.